This TCR beta chain was found in a study of cytomegalovirus exposure and HLA in healthy donors. Germline V gene data show CDR1 as KGHSH and CDR2 as LQKENI. The CDR3 spans 13 residues. Trimming shortened V by 4 bases and J by 2 bases, and 8 bases separated the two germline ends. PCR amplification relied on 60 Vbeta primers (plus 13 Jbeta primers). Some clones are missing from TCRdb's copy, which holds only in-frame ones; the method was immunoSEQ multiplex PCR. In total, the table holds 150,000 to 200,000 clones. V usage is TRBV18 and J usage is TRBJ1-2; D is unresolved. This TCR was sampled from a woman aged 18-29 years in good health and CMV-seropositive. The sample taken for sequencing was PBMCs. In DNA form, the CDR3 reads TGTGCCAGCTCACAATCACGGAACTATGGCTACACCTTC. It specifies CASSQSRNYGYTF.